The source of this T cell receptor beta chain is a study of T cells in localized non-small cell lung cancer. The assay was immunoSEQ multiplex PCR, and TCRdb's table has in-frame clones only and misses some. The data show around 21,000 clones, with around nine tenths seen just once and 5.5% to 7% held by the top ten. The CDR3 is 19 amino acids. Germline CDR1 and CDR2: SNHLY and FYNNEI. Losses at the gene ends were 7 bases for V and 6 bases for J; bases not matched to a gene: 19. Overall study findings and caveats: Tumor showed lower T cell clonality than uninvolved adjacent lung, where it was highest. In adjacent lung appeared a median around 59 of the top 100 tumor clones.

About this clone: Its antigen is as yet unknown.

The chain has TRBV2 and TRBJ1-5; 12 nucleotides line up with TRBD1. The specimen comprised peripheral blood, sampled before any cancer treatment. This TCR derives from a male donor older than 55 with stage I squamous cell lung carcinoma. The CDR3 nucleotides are TGTGCCAGCACCCGGGAGGGACAGGGGGCGCGAATTCAGGGTCAGCCCCAGCATTTT. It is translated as CASTREGQGARIQGQPQHF.